Listed here are 12 T cell receptor beta chains from one sample, sequenced in a study of tumor-infiltrating lymphocytes in primary liver carcinoma. RNA isolated from unsorted whole blood supplied the blood RNA, with germline DNA also extracted. Starting material of 500 ng total RNA yielded TCR beta cDNA via a constant-region primer. Construction of TCR beta libraries relied on three successive nested multiplex PCR rounds employing slightly modified ARM-PCR. With TRBV1-TRBV30 forward primers and a C-beta reverse primer, the first two PCR rounds were run for around 10 cycles each. Each CDR3 protein is one row after TCRdb ran MiXCR on the multiplex PCR reads. The repertoire holds 180,000 or so distinct CDR3 sequences, with 60% as singletons. The sample was peripheral blood. These TCRs come from a man aged 40-49 years with primary liver carcinoma and hepatitis B virus infection.

The chain has TRBV10-3 and TRBJ2-2; a possible D gene is TRBD2 (6 bases). CDR1 and CDR2 from the germline V gene are ENHRY and SYGVKD. The V and J ends lost 11 bases and 1 base respectively, with 14 bases between them. CDR3 length: 14 amino acids. CDR3 DNA: TGTGCCTTCCTGGGACTGGAGAACACCGGGGAGCTGTTTTTT. The encoded protein is CAFLGLENTGELFF.

The chain has TRBV29-1 and TRBJ2-5; D perhaps matches TRBD1 (6 bases). There are 15 residues in the CDR3. Deletions cut 5 bases from V and 7 bases from J, with 23 bases between. The germline V gene encodes CDR1 SQVTM and CDR2 ANQGSEA. The CDR3 sequence is CSVKLLTGIQWTQYF. The CDR3, as DNA: TGCAGCGTTAAGCTACTGACAGGTATCCAATGGACCCAGTACTTC. Using reference TRBV29-1 and TRBJ2-5 for the parts outside the CDR3, the full variable domain is SAVISQKPSRDICQRGTSLTIQCQVDSQVTMMFWYRQQPGQSLTLIATANQGSEATYESGFVIDKFPISRPNLTFSTLTVSNMSPEDSSIYLCSVKLLTGIQWTQYFGPGTRLLVL.

The V call is TRBV4-2, the J call TRBJ2-5; TRBD2 matches 10 bases. J gave up 1 base and V 1 base, and 6 bases lay outside the gene matches. CDR1 and CDR2 from the germline V gene are LGHNA and YNFKEQ. The CDR3 sequence is 17 residues long. CDR3 in amino acids: CASSQGASGRAQETQYF. As DNA, the CDR3 is TGTGCCAGCAGCCAAGGGGCAAGCGGGAGGGCCCAAGAGACCCAGTACTTC.

This clonotype was detected only once. The junction shows a germline mismatch at one end, possibly a read error. V is TRBV6-1 and J is TRBJ1-6; 7 bases are shared with TRBD1. Germline V gene sequence: CDR1 MNHNS, CDR2 SASEGT. The CDR3 totals 14 residues. The CDR3 nucleotides read TGCGCCAGCAAAGGGGGACAGAATAATTCACCCCTCCACTTT. As protein: CASKGGQNNSPLHF.

The V and J genes are TRBV6-6 and TRBJ2-6; TRBD1 aligns across 8 bases. Germline-derived CDR1 and CDR2 are MNHNY and SVGAGI (reference sequence). The CDR3 loop spans 15 amino acids. V lost 6 bases to trimming and J lost 6 bases; unmatched junction nucleotides: 7. DNA for the CDR3: TGTGCCAGCAGGCCAGGGGGCAGTGAGGCCAACGTCCTGACTTTC. Protein product: CASRPGGSEANVLTF.

This clonotype was observed a few times. The V call is TRBV6-2 or TRBV6-3, the J call TRBJ2-4; D is unclear. This CDR3 region has 14 residues. Germline assignment: CDR1 MNHEY and CDR2 SVGEGT. V gave up 7 bases and J gave up 0 bases, with 10 bases separating them. CDR3 region: CASTPGLAKNIQYF. The CDR3 DNA follows: TGTGCCAGCACCCCCGGGTTAGCCAAAAACATTCAGTACTTC.

With respect to this clonotype: A much bigger clone sits one base away, suggesting this may be a read error. The CDR3 does not end in the conserved phenylalanine or tryptophan, so this is likely a read error. The gene calls are TRBV7-8 and TRBJ2-7; D is tentatively TRBD1 or TRBD2 (5 bases each). The germline gives CDR1 SGHVS, CDR2 FQNEAQ. The germline V and J ends were trimmed by 0 bases and 3 bases, with 15 bases remaining between them. The CDR3 totals 16 residues. CDR3 loop: CASSLALERGNYEQYY. The CDR3 DNA follows: TGTGCCAGCAGCTTAGCGCTGGAGAGGGGTAACTACGAGCAGTACTAC.

This clonotype was seen at least ten times. This chain connects TRBV29-1 to TRBJ2-1; no reliable D call. CDR3 length: 13 amino acids. From germline, CDR1 is SQVTM and CDR2 ANQGSEA. The ends were cut back, 5 bases at V and 6 bases at J, with 14 bases in the middle. CDR3 amino acids: CSVPLPLSNEQFF. The CDR3 DNA follows: TGCAGCGTTCCACTGCCCCTGAGCAATGAGCAGTTCTTC.

About this clonotype: At one boundary the junction diverges from the germline segment, which might be a read error. The chain carries TRBV11-2 and TRBJ2-7, with 7 bases matching TRBD1. The V gene's germline CDR1 is SGHAT and CDR2 FQNNGV. The CDR3 has 15 amino acids. CDR3 sequence: CASSLAPDRPYEHYF. The CDR3 bases are TGTGCCAGCAGCTTGGCTCCGGACAGGCCCTACGAGCACTACTTC.

This clonotype was detected only a few times. A junction boundary mismatches the germline segment, possibly from a read error. The chain carries TRBV10-3 and TRBJ2-1, with a possible D match to TRBD2 (5 bases). There are 13 residues in the CDR3. Germline V CDR1 and CDR2: ENHRY, SYGVKD. Here the CDR3 DNA reads TGTGCCATCAGTGAGTTAGGGCGTAGCGAACAGCTCTTC. This translates into CAISELGRSEQLF.

The chain employs TRBV6-5 and TRBJ2-2, with D perhaps assigned TRBD1 or TRBD2 (5 bases each). Per the germline V gene, CDR1 is MNHEY and CDR2 is SVGAGI. CDR3 length: 16 residues. V lost 6 bases and J 10 bases, leaving 24 bases between the germline ends. CDR3 amino acids: CASSSRVGGFVEELFF. The DNA for the CDR3 is TGTGCCAGCAGCTCCAGGGTTGGGGGATTTGTCGAGGAGCTGTTTTTT.

The table lists this clonotype with many counts. The V gene is TRBV11-2, the J gene TRBJ1-2, with D maybe TRBD1 (5 bases). V was trimmed by 4 bases and J by 8 bases, leaving 20 bases between them. This CDR3 is built from 15 residues. Germline loops: CDR1 SGHAT, CDR2 FQNNGV. The CDR3 protein is CASSSNSGTIGGYTF. As DNA, the CDR3 is TGTGCCAGCAGCTCGAACTCCGGGACTATCGGAGGCTACACCTTC.